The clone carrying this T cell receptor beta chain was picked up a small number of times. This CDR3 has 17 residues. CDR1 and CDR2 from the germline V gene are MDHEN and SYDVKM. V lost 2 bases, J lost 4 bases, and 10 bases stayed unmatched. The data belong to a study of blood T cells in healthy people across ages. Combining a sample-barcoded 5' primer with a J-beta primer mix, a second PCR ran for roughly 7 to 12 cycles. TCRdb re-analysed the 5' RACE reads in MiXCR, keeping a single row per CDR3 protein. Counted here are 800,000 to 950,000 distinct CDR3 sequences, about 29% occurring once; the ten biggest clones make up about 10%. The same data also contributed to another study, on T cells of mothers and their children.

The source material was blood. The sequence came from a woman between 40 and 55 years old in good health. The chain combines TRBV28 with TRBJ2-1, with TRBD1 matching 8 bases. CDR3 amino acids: CASSLNRWGQEYNEQFF. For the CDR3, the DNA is TGTGCCAGCAGTTTAAATCGGTGGGGACAGGAGTACAATGAGCAGTTCTTC.